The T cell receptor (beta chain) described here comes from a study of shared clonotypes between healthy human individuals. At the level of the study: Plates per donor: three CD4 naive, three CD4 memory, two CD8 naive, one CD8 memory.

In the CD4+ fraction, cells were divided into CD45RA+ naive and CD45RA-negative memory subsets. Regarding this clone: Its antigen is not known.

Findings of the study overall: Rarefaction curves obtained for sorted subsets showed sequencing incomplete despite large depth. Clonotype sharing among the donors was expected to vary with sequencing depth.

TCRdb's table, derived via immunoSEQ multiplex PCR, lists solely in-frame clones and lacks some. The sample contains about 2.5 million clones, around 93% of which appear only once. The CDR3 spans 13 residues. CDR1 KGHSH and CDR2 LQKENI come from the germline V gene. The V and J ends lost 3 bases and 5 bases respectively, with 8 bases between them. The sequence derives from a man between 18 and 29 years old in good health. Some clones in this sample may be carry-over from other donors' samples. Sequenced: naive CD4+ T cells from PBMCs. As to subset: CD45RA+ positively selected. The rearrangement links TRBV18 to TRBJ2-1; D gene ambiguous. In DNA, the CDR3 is TGTGCCAGCTCACCCACCTTTGACAATGAGCAGTTCTTC. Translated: CASSPTFDNEQFF.